This TCR beta chain was documented in a study of cytomegalovirus exposure and HLA in healthy donors. Primers for the PCR totalled 60 Vbeta and 13 Jbeta. The assay was immunoSEQ multiplex PCR, and TCRdb's table has in-frame clones only and misses some. The sample yields approximately 59,000 clones, about 63% seen once. Trimming cost V 4 bases and J 4 bases; bases outside gene matches: 7. This CDR3 has 15 residues. Germline CDR1 and CDR2: SGHAT and FQDESV (reference sequence). This sequence joins TRBV11-1 and TRBJ1-1, with 9 bases matching TRBD1. This TCR was sampled from a man aged 35 to 55 in good health and CMV-seropositive. The material sequenced was PBMCs. The CDR3 sequence is CASSSWDREGTEAFF. CDR3 nucleotide sequence: TGTGCCAGCAGCTCATGGGACAGGGAGGGCACTGAAGCTTTCTTT.